The rows below give T cell receptor beta chains drawn from one sample of a study of shared clonotypes between healthy human individuals. This table comes from immunoSEQ multiplex PCR, and its TCRdb copy is limited to in-frame clones, with some not included. The table records about 2.4 million clones, 80% to 95% of them present only once. The sequenced sample was naive CD4+ T cells from PBMCs. These receptors all stem from a man younger than 35 in good health. Some clones in this sample may be carry-over from other donors' samples. Both conserved end residues are part of each CDR3. A D gene is named only where the DNA matches it firmly. Size is omitted from some rows. Given values are once, few, many or a class for expanded clones.

TRBV5-1	once	TRBJ2-7	-	CASSLVGGRVSYEQYF	TGCGCCAGCAGCTTGGTTGGGGGACGGGTCTCCTACGAGCAGTACTTC
TRBV5-1	-	TRBJ2-3	-	CASIPRAGTDTQYF	TGCGCCAGCATTCCGCGGGCCGGCACAGATACGCAGTATTTT
TRBV28	-	TRBJ2-1	TRBD1	CASFSRDSSYNEQFF	TGTGCCAGCTTTTCCCGGGACAGCTCCTACAATGAGCAGTTCTTC
TRBV10-1	-	TRBJ2-7	TRBD1	CASSPRGQVVGEQYF	TGCGCCAGCAGCCCACGAGGACAGGTTGTAGGCGAGCAGTACTTC
TRBV5-1	-	TRBJ2-2	-	CASSLVWEVGELFF	TGCGCCAGCAGCTTGGTTTGGGAGGTCGGGGAGCTGTTTTTT
TRBV7-2	-	TRBJ1-5	-	CASSLDRAYQPQHF	TGTGCCAGCAGCTTAGACAGGGCCTATCAGCCCCAGCATTTT
TRBV7-2	-	TRBJ2-2	TRBD2	CASSFLAGEIGELFF	TGTGCCAGCAGCTTCCTAGCGGGAGAGATCGGGGAGCTGTTTTTT
TRBV28	once	TRBJ1-2	TRBD1	CASSLPGGTGYYGYTF	TGTGCCAGCAGCCTTCCTGGGGGGACAGGGTACTATGGCTACACCTTC
TRBV28	-	TRBJ2-7	-	CASAGSSYEQYF	TGTGCCAGCGCGGGATCTTCCTACGAGCAGTACTTC
TRBV29-1	-	TRBJ2-1	-	CSVPAVAGASYNEQFF	TGCAGCGTCCCGGCAGTGGCGGGGGCTTCCTACAATGAGCAGTTCTTC
TRBV2	-	TRBJ2-1	TRBD2	CASGIAGGRNEQFF	TGTGCCAGCGGAATAGCGGGAGGGCGTAATGAGCAGTTCTTC
TRBV6-1	-	TRBJ1-1	-	CASSEFGGGVNTEAFF	TGTGCCAGCAGTGAATTCGGGGGGGGCGTGAACACTGAAGCTTTCTTT
TRBV28	-	TRBJ1-3	-	CASSSIPGISGNTIYF	TGTGCCAGCAGTTCGATACCAGGAATCTCTGGAAACACCATATATTTT
TRBV6-5	-	TRBJ2-7	-	CASSYGVGAPYEQYF	TGTGCCAGCAGTTACGGGGTGGGAGCCCCCTACGAGCAGTACTTC
TRBV27	-	TRBJ1-1	-	CASSTRGNTEAFF	TGTGCCAGCAGCACTCGGGGGAACACTGAAGCTTTCTTT
TRBV5-4	-	TRBJ1-2	-	CASSGRDRGPSGYTF	TGTGCCAGCAGCGGAAGAGACAGAGGGCCAAGCGGCTACACCTTC
TRBV29-1	-	TRBJ2-3	-	CSVAIKSTDTQYF	TGCAGCGTTGCGATAAAAAGCACAGATACGCAGTATTTT
TRBV6-5	-	TRBJ2-6	-	CASRTGANVLTF	TGTGCCAGCCGAACTGGGGCCAACGTCCTGACTTTC
TRBV15	-	TRBJ1-5	-	CATTPGAPAPQHF	TGTGCCACCACCCCAGGTGCGCCCGCGCCCCAGCATTTT
TRBV6-1	-	TRBJ1-3	-	CASSGRPVGNTIYF	TGTGCCAGCAGTGGCCGACCCGTCGGAAACACCATATATTTT
TRBV28	once	TRBJ2-5	-	CASSLGGGETQYF	TGTGCCAGCAGTTTGGGGGGAGGAGAGACCCAGTACTTC
TRBV29-1	-	TRBJ1-4	TRBD1	CSVDRGGEKLFF	TGCAGCGTCGACAGGGGCGGGGAAAAACTGTTTTTT
TRBV19	-	TRBJ1-4	TRBD1	CASSIKGQGKASTNEKLFF	TGTGCCAGTAGTATTAAGGGACAGGGGAAGGCATCAACTAATGAAAAACTGTTTTTT
TRBV5-1	-	TRBJ2-7	TRBD2	CASSLDGLAGELGQYF	TGCGCCAGCAGCTTGGATGGGCTAGCGGGAGAACTGGGGCAGTACTTC
TRBV5-1	-	TRBJ2-7	-	CASRSDVSSYEQYF	TGCGCCAGCAGGTCGGACGTGAGCTCCTACGAGCAGTACTTC
TRBV11-2	-	TRBJ2-3	TRBD2	CASSLAGGLTDTQYF	TGTGCCAGCAGCTTAGCGGGGGGACTCACAGATACGCAGTATTTT
TRBV7-2	-	TRBJ2-1	TRBD2	CASSLGSGGSSYNEQFF	TGTGCCAGCAGCTTAGGAAGCGGGGGCTCTTCCTACAATGAGCAGTTCTTC
TRBV6-5	once	TRBJ1-1	-	CASSYGATRTNTEAFF	TGTGCCAGCAGTTACGGGGCAACCCGTACCAACACTGAAGCTTTCTTT
TRBV6-4	-	TRBJ2-1	-	CASSDTMWGNEQFF	TGTGCCAGCAGTGACACGATGTGGGGGAATGAGCAGTTCTTC
TRBV28	-	TRBJ2-6	-	CASNPEVHSGANVLTF	TGTGCCAGCAACCCCGAGGTCCACTCTGGGGCCAACGTCCTGACTTTC
TRBV7-3	-	TRBJ2-3	-	CASSLMGAGLADTQYF	TGTGCCAGCAGCTTAATGGGTGCGGGATTAGCAGATACGCAGTATTTT
TRBV19	-	TRBJ2-7	TRBD1	CASSSYLDRGYEQYF	TGTGCCAGTAGTTCTTATTTGGACAGGGGGTACGAGCAGTACTTC
TRBV25-1	once	TRBJ2-7	-	CASSEYRGAYNEQYF	TGTGCCAGCAGTGAATATCGGGGGGCGTATAACGAGCAGTACTTC
TRBV7-2	-	TRBJ2-5	TRBD2	CASSLWASGSETQYF	TGTGCCAGCAGCTTATGGGCTAGCGGGAGTGAGACCCAGTACTTC
TRBV7-2	once	TRBJ1-5	-	CASSLEVQPQHF	TGTGCCAGCAGCCTTGAAGTTCAGCCCCAGCATTTT
TRBV29-1	-	TRBJ2-2	-	CSVPGQPYTGELFF	TGCAGCGTTCCGGGGCAGCCTTACACCGGGGAGCTGTTTTTT
TRBV11-2	-	TRBJ1-4	-	CASSFGRSLYEKLFF	TGTGCCAGCAGCTTCGGACGGTCGCTTTATGAAAAACTGTTTTTT
TRBV7-6	once	TRBJ2-6	-	CASSDGRASGANVLTF	TGTGCCAGCAGCGACGGACGGGCCTCTGGGGCCAACGTCCTGACTTTC
TRBV5-6	-	TRBJ2-7	-	CASSLAWEFEQYF	TGTGCCAGCAGCTTGGCCTGGGAGTTCGAGCAGTACTTC
TRBV21-1	-	TRBJ1-2	-	CASSKGRARGYTF	TGTGCCAGCAGCAAAGGGAGGGCACGCGGCTACACCTTC
TRBV6-5	-	TRBJ2-7	-	CASSYGRNLYEQYF	TGTGCCAGCAGTTACGGTCGGAATCTCTACGAGCAGTACTTC
TRBV2	-	TRBJ2-7	-	CASTQAYEQYF	TGTGCCAGCACCCAGGCGTACGAGCAGTACTTC
TRBV7-8	few	TRBJ1-5	-	CASSPWEEQPQHF	TGTGCCAGCAGCCCGTGGGAGGAACAGCCCCAGCATTTT
TRBV28	-	TRBJ2-5	-	CASSSWGHQWEETQYF	TGTGCCAGCAGTTCATGGGGACACCAGTGGGAAGAGACCCAGTACTTC
TRBV7-3	-	TRBJ1-3	TRBD1	CASSLTWGQLSSGNTIYF	TGTGCCAGCAGCTTAACGTGGGGACAGCTTAGCTCTGGAAACACCATATATTTT
TRBV5-5	-	TRBJ1-2	-	CASSLAATRGFHGYTF	TGTGCCAGCAGCTTAGCAGCTACAAGGGGATTCCATGGCTACACCTTC
TRBV6-1	-	TRBJ2-1	TRBD2	CASRPSGRLYNEQFF	TGTGCCAGCAGACCTAGCGGGAGGCTCTACAATGAGCAGTTCTTC
TRBV28	-	TRBJ2-7	TRBD1	CASSRPRTGIHEQYF	TGTGCCAGTAGTAGACCAAGGACAGGGATCCACGAGCAGTACTTC
TRBV5-1	-	TRBJ2-7	TRBD1	CASSRWTGLGEQYF	TGCGCCAGCAGCCGTTGGACAGGGCTGGGCGAGCAGTACTTC
TRBV27	-	TRBJ1-5	-	CASRTRVYSNQPQHF	TGTGCCAGCCGGACCAGGGTTTATAGCAATCAGCCCCAGCATTTT
TRBV10-3	-	TRBJ1-4	TRBD1	CAISDTRGRDEKLFF	TGTGCCATCAGTGATACCAGGGGGCGAGATGAAAAACTGTTTTTT
TRBV15	-	TRBJ2-1	TRBD2	CATSKPGLADNEQFF	TGTGCCACCAGCAAACCGGGACTAGCGGACAATGAGCAGTTCTTC
TRBV29-1	-	TRBJ2-2	-	CSVTVGSGVGTGELFF	TGCAGCGTTACCGTCGGTAGCGGCGTAGGGACCGGGGAGCTGTTTTTT
TRBV7-8	-	TRBJ2-7	TRBD1	CASSRRDRPSYEQYF	TGTGCCAGCAGCCGACGGGACAGGCCCTCCTACGAGCAGTACTTC
TRBV9	-	TRBJ2-5	TRBD2	CASSSSGQGETQYF	TGTGCCAGCAGTTCTAGCGGGCAGGGAGAGACCCAGTACTTC
TRBV27	-	TRBJ1-1	-	CASSSPRGISRAFF	TGTGCCAGCAGTTCGCCCCGGGGGATATCTCGAGCTTTCTTT
TRBV5-4	once	TRBJ2-2	TRBD1	CASSRRQGALDTGELFF	TGTGCCAGCAGCCGCAGACAGGGGGCGTTGGACACCGGGGAGCTGTTTTTT